This note documents a single T cell receptor beta chain sequence. The antigen is unknown. This sample was included in a study of yellow fever vaccine responses in identical twins. The CDR3 loop spans 14 amino acids. V shed 4 bases, J shed 2 bases, and the junction held 5 bases outside the gene matches. From germline, CDR1 is SEHNR and CDR2 FQNEAQ (reference sequence). Each CDR3 protein is one row after TCRdb ran MiXCR on the RT-PCR reads. There are about 23,000 distinct CDR3 sequences in the sample; roughly 80% occur only once, and 4% to 5.5% lies in the top ten. Notes on the study in general: Reportedly, twins showed a vaccine T cell response that looked partly convergent and partly personalized.

Source: T cells from blood (PBMCs), unsorted or a sorted subset (not recorded which), taken before or after yellow fever vaccination (not recorded which). The sequence was obtained from a woman aged 18-29 years who received the yellow fever vaccine. This chain joins TRBV7-9 and TRBJ2-7; 7 bases align to TRBD2. This CDR3 is CASSSLAVPYEQYF. DNA of the CDR3: TGTGCCAGCAGCTCCCTAGCGGTTCCCTACGAGCAGTACTTC. Complete variable domain (other parts from reference TRBV7-9 and TRBJ2-7): DTGVSQNPRHKITKRGQNVTFRCDPISEHNRLYWYRQTLGQGPEFLTYFQNEAQLEKSRLLSDRFSAERPKGSFSTLEIQRTEQGDSAMYLCASSSLAVPYEQYFGPGTRLTVT.